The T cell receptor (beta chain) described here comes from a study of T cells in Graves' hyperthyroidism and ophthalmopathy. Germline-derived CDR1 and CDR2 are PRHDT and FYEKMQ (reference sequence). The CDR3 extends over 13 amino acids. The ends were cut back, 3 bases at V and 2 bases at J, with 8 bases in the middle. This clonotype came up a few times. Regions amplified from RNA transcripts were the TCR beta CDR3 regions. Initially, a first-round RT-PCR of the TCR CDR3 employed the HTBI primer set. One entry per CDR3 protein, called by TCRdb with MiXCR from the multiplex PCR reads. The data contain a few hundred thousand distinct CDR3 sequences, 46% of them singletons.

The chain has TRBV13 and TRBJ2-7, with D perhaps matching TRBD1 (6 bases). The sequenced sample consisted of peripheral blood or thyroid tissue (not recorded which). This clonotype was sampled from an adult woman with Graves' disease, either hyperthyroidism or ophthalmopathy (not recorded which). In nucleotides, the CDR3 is TGTGCCAGCAGCTTTGGACAGACCTACGAGCAGTACTTC. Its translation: CASSFGQTYEQYF.